This is a list of T cell receptor beta chains from one sample in a study of Graves' ophthalmopathy and Graves' hyperthyroidism. MiXCR, run by TCRdb on the multiplex PCR reads, gives a single entry per CDR3 protein. The top ten clones hold 2.5% to 3.5% of a sample with 400,000 to 500,000 distinct CDR3 sequences, approximately 21% of them seen once. The specimen was peripheral blood. The source of these receptors is a woman aged 18 to 35 with stable Graves' hyperthyroidism. Each CDR3 is given with its conserved first and last residue. D genes are given only for firm matches. Clone size appears in some rows only: once, few, many, or a class for an expanded clone.

TRBV5-1,TRBD1,many,TRBJ1-1,TGCGCCAGCAGCTTACCGACAGGGGGGAACACTGAAGCTTTCTTT,CASSLPTGGNTEAFF
TRBV11-2,TRBD2,many,TRBJ2-7,TGTGCCAGCAGTACCCCTAGCGGGAGTAAATACGAGCAGTACTTC,CASSTPSGSKYEQYF
TRBV6-1,.,few,TRBJ1-1,TGTGCCAGCAGCGGACATGCGGACAGAATTAACACTGAAGCTTTCTTT,CASSGHADRINTEAFF
TRBV20-1,.,.,TRBJ2-5,TGCAGTGCTAGAGGAGGATCTGCAGAGACCCAGTACTTC,CSARGGSAETQYF
TRBV11-2,.,many,TRBJ1-6,TGTGCCAGCAGGAGATTTAATAATTCACCCCTCCACTTT,CASRRFNNSPLHF
TRBV4-2,TRBD2,.,TRBJ2-5,TGTGCCAGCAGCCCTGGGCTAGCGGGGGTCATCCTCATGGAGACCCAGTACTTC,CASSPGLAGVILMETQYF
TRBV4-1,.,.,TRBJ2-5,TGCGCCAGCAGCCAAGTCTCAGGGGCGCAAGAGACCCAGTACTTC,CASSQVSGAQETQYF
TRBV24-1,.,.,TRBJ1-2,TGTGCCACCAGTGATTTCCACGGCTACACCTTC,CATSDFHGYTF
TRBV20-1,.,many,TRBJ2-7,TGCAGTGCTAGCGTGACTCCCTCCTACGAGCAGTACTTC,CSASVTPSYEQYF
TRBV12-3/TRBV12-4,.,many,TRBJ2-2,TGTGCCAGCAGTTTCGCTAGCCCTGCCGGGGAGCTGTTTTTT,CASSFASPAGELFF
TRBV12-3/TRBV12-4,TRBD2,many,TRBJ2-2,TGTGCCAGCAGTAGTACTAGCGGGACGAACACCGGGGAGCTGTTTTTT,CASSSTSGTNTGELFF
TRBV6-1,.,.,TRBJ1-1,TGTGCCAGCAGTGCGCCCTCAAAGGGTGCAGGCACTGAAGCTTTCTTT,CASSAPSKGAGTEAFF
TRBV10-3,.,many,TRBJ2-7,TGTGCCATCAGTGAGTCGGCACAGTACGAGCAGTACTTC,CAISESAQYEQYF
TRBV12-3/TRBV12-4,.,many,TRBJ2-7,TGTGCCAGCCGGAGGAGGGGACAGAGTTACTACGAGCAGTACTTC,CASRRRGQSYYEQYF
TRBV19,.,.,TRBJ1-1,TGTGCCAGTACCCGGACAACGAACACTGAAGCTTTCTTT,CASTRTTNTEAFF
TRBV5-1,.,many,TRBJ1-1,TGCGCCAGCGCCTCTTGGGGGGCTAGGAACACTGAAGCTTTCTTT,CASASWGARNTEAFF
TRBV27,TRBD1,.,TRBJ1-5,TGTGCCAGCAGTGACCGACAGGGGGTAGGTCAGCCCCAGCATTTT,CASSDRQGVGQPQHF
TRBV15,.,many,TRBJ1-1,TGTGCCACCAGCAGAGGGTACAGGAACACTGAAGCTTTCTTT,CATSRGYRNTEAFF
TRBV6-1,.,few,TRBJ1-1,TGTGCCAGTCAGAGGTCCCTAGGGACTGAAGCTTTCTTT,CASQRSLGTEAFF
TRBV7-2,TRBD2,many,TRBJ2-2,TGTGCCAGCAGCCTTAGCGGGATGAACACCGGGGAGCTGTTTTTT,CASSLSGMNTGELFF
TRBV19,.,few,TRBJ1-2,TGTGCCACCGGGGAGGGATTGGACTATGGCTACACCTTC,CATGEGLDYGYTF
TRBV11-2,.,many,TRBJ2-5,TGTGCCAGCAGGATAAAGACGGAATTCGGAAAAGAGACCCAGTACTTC,CASRIKTEFGKETQYF
TRBV7-2,.,many,TRBJ2-7,TGTGCCAGCAGCTCCACCCCGGGCGCCTACGAGCAGTACTTC,CASSSTPGAYEQYF
TRBV6-2/TRBV6-3,TRBD1,many,TRBJ1-1,TGTGCCAGCATCGGGTCCCCGCTCAGGGGGCAATTATCGAACACTGAAGCTTTCTTT,CASIGSPLRGQLSNTEAFF
TRBV9,.,many,TRBJ1-1,TGTGCCAGCAGCGTAGGCAGCACGAACACTGAAGCTTTCTTT,CASSVGSTNTEAFF
TRBV27,TRBD1,many,TRBJ1-1,TGTGCCAGCAGCCGAGGGGGCGCGACTTTCTTT,CASSRGGATFF
TRBV12-3/TRBV12-4,.,.,TRBJ2-2,TGTGCCAGCAGTCTCCCCGCGAGGGGCACCGGGGAGCTGTTTTTT,CASSLPARGTGELFF
TRBV11-2,.,many,TRBJ2-7,TGTGCCAGCAGCTTAGTAACGTACGTGCAGTACTTC,CASSLVTYVQYF
TRBV6-5,TRBD1,.,TRBJ2-2,TGTGCCAGCAGTTACAGACAGGGGGCATGGACCGGGGAGCTGTTTTTT,CASSYRQGAWTGELFF
TRBV9,.,many,TRBJ2-7,TGTGCCAGCAGCGTAAGTACGGTCCACGAGCAGTACTTC,CASSVSTVHEQYF
TRBV12-5,.,many,TRBJ1-1,TGTGCTAGTGGTTTGACCGGGGACGGAGCCGACTTGGACACTGAAGCTTTCTTT,CASGLTGDGADLDTEAFF
TRBV11-2,.,.,TRBJ2-5,TGTGCCAGCAGCTTAGTGTCCCTAGAAGAGACCCAGTACTTC,CASSLVSLEETQYF
TRBV15,.,few,TRBJ2-7,TGTGCCACCAGCACGGGGGAGGTTGACGACTACGAGCAGTACTTC,CATSTGEVDDYEQYF
TRBV5-1,.,.,TRBJ1-1,TGCGCCAGCAGCTTGGGCGGGGAGGGGGCTGAAGCTTTCTTT,CASSLGGEGAEAFF
TRBV27,.,many,TRBJ1-5,TGTGCCAGCAGTCTGATGGGGCATAGCAATCAGCCCCAGCATTTT,CASSLMGHSNQPQHF
TRBV5-6,.,many,TRBJ1-1,TGTGCCAGCAGCGCAGGTATTTCGCCCACTGAAGCTTTCTTT,CASSAGISPTEAFF
TRBV28,TRBD1,many,TRBJ2-7,TGTGCCAGCAGTCTCCCCGGGACAGGGCTGTACGAGCAGTACTTC,CASSLPGTGLYEQYF
TRBV5-1,.,many,TRBJ2-5,TGCGCCAGCAGCATACGCGGGACGGCTAATGGGGAGACCCAGTACTTC,CASSIRGTANGETQYF
TRBV20-1,TRBD1,many,TRBJ2-5,TGCAGTGCTAGTCCTGTAAACAGGGGTGGGGAGACCCAGTACTTC,CSASPVNRGGETQYF
TRBV7-9,TRBD1,many,TRBJ1-2,TGTGCCAGCAGCTTACCGACAGGGGACTATGGCTACACCTTC,CASSLPTGDYGYTF
TRBV5-1,.,.,TRBJ2-7,TGCGCCAGCAGCTTGCGTGGAGCCAACTACGAGCAGTACTTC,CASSLRGANYEQYF
TRBV6-5,.,many,TRBJ1-1,TGTGCCAGCAGTTACTCGTCGGGAATGAACACTGAAGCTTTCTTT,CASSYSSGMNTEAFF
TRBV6-1,.,many,TRBJ1-1,TGTGCCAGCAGTACACCTTACCGGCAGGGGAGCACTGAAGCTTTCTTT,CASSTPYRQGSTEAFF
TRBV7-8,.,.,TRBJ2-5,TGTGCCAGCACCCCTGAGTCCCGAGCCGGAGAGACCCAGTACTTC,CASTPESRAGETQYF
TRBV4-1,.,.,TRBJ2-4,TGCGCCAGCAGCCATCCGGGACCTCCCAAAAACATTCAGTACTTC,CASSHPGPPKNIQYF
TRBV30,TRBD1,few,TRBJ1-2,TGTGCCTGGAATGAACAGGGGGCTGACTATGGCTACACCTTC,CAWNEQGADYGYTF
TRBV30,.,many,TRBJ2-7,TGTGCCTGGAGTTTCCCGGGACCGAACTACGAGCAGTACTTC,CAWSFPGPNYEQYF
TRBV6-1,TRBD1,.,TRBJ1-5,TGTGCCAGCCTAAGAACAGGGGTTAGCAATCAGCCCCAGCATTTT,CASLRTGVSNQPQHF
TRBV27,.,many,TRBJ2-7,TGTGCCAGCAGTACTCCGGGACTCCCAACCTACGAGCAGTACTTC,CASSTPGLPTYEQYF
TRBV11-2,TRBD1,many,TRBJ1-1,TGTGCCAGCAGCCTGGACAGGGCCACTGAAGCTTTCTTT,CASSLDRATEAFF
TRBV20-1,.,many,TRBJ2-5,TGCAGTGCTAGAGACGAGGGCGGTGAAGAGACCCAGTACTTC,CSARDEGGEETQYF
TRBV5-1,.,many,TRBJ1-2,TGCGCCAGCAGCTTGGCCGGTGTGATTAGCGGGGGCTACACCTTC,CASSLAGVISGGYTF
TRBV12-5,TRBD1,many,TRBJ1-1,TGTGCTAGTGGTTTGGGTGTCCGCCTAGGACAGGTGAACACTGAAGCTTTCTTT,CASGLGVRLGQVNTEAFF
TRBV29-1,.,.,TRBJ2-4,TGCAGCGTTGCACTCCTAGCCAAAAACATTAAGTACTTC,CSVALLAKNIKYF